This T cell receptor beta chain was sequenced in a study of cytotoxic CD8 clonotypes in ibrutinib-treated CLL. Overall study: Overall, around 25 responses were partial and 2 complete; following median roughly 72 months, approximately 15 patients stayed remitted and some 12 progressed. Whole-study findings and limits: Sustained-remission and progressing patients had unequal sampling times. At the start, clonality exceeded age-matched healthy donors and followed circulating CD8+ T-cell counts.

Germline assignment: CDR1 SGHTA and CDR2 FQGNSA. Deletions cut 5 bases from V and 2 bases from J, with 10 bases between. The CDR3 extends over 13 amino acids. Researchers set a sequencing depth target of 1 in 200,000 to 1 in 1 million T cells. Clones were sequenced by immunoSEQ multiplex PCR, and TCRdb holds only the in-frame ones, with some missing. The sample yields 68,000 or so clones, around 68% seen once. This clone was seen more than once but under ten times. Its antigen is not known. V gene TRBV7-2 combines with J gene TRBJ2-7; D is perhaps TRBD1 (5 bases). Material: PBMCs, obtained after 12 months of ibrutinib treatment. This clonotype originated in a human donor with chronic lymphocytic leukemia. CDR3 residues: CASSPGNPYEQYF. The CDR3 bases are TGTGCCAGCAGCCCAGGGAATCCCTACGAGCAGTACTTC. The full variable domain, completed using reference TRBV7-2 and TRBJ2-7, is GAGVSQSPSNKVTEKGKDVELRCDPISGHTALYWYRQSLGQGLEFLIYFQGNSAPDKSGLPSDRFSAERTGGSVSTLTIQRTQQEDSAVYLCASSPGNPYEQYFGPGTRLTVT.